Listed below are T cell receptor beta chains from one sample, sequenced in a study of blood T cell repertoires in COVID-19. TCRdb's table, derived via immunoSEQ multiplex PCR, lists solely in-frame clones and lacks some. The sample consists of about 120,000 clones, roughly 80% of them appearing once. Sequenced input: peripheral blood. Every receptor here comes from a human donor in a cohort sampled during active COVID-19. CDR3s include the opening cysteine and the closing phenylalanine or tryptophan. D genes are given only for firm matches. Rows give clone size only sometimes, using once, few, many, or a class for an expanded clone.

D	V	J	size	DNA	CDR3
TRBD1	TRBV6-5	TRBJ1-3	NA	TGTGCCAGCAGTTACTCCGGGGACAGGGATGGAAACACCATATATTTT	CASSYSGDRDGNTIYF
TRBD2	TRBV10-3	TRBJ2-7	NA	TGTGCCATCAGTGAGTTAGCGGGACTCTACGAGCAGTACTTC	CAISELAGLYEQYF
NA	TRBV6-5	TRBJ2-7	NA	TGTGCCAGCAGTCCGGGAGCCACGGGGGAGCAGTACTTC	CASSPGATGEQYF
NA	TRBV14	TRBJ2-7	NA	TGTGCCAGCAGCCAAGATCCAGGGAAAGAGCAGTACTTC	CASSQDPGKEQYF
TRBD2	TRBV6-1	TRBJ2-7	few	TGTGCCAGCAGTGAAGTGGCTAGCGGCTCCTACGAGCAGTACTTC	CASSEVASGSYEQYF
TRBD1	TRBV7-8	TRBJ2-6	NA	TGTGCCAGCAGCCTAAGCGGTTGGACAGGGGCTTCCTCTGGGGCCAACGTCCTGACTTTC	CASSLSGWTGASSGANVLTF
TRBD2	TRBV18	TRBJ2-7	NA	TGTGCCAGCTCACCACCAAGCGGGAGTACCGGGGACTACGAGCAGTACTTC	CASSPPSGSTGDYEQYF
NA	TRBV18	TRBJ1-2	NA	TGTGCCAGCTCACCAGAAACAGGGAACTATGGCTACACCTTC	CASSPETGNYGYTF
TRBD1	TRBV28	TRBJ1-2	NA	TGTGCCAGCAGTCAACAGGGGTTTTATGGCTACACCTTC	CASSQQGFYGYTF
NA	TRBV5-1	TRBJ1-2	NA	TGCGCCAGCAGCACCACAGGGACGGGGTATGGCTACACCTTC	CASSTTGTGYGYTF
NA	TRBV12-3/TRBV12-4	TRBJ2-7	NA	TGTGCCAGCAGTCCCGAGCTCCTTTACGAGCAGTACTTC	CASSPELLYEQYF
TRBD2	TRBV7-9	TRBJ2-5	NA	TGTGCCAGCAGCCCCAGGACTAGCGGCCAAGAGACCCAGTACTTC	CASSPRTSGQETQYF
TRBD2	TRBV5-6	TRBJ2-7	NA	TGTGCCAGCAGTACGGGACTAGCGTCGAGAGAGCAGTACTTC	CASSTGLASREQYF
NA	TRBV21-1	TRBJ2-7	NA	TGTGCCAGCAGCCGGCCCACAGGGAACGACTACGAGCAGTACTTC	CASSRPTGNDYEQYF
NA	TRBV7-2	TRBJ2-5	NA	TGTGCCAGCAGCCCCAGTGACTACATGGAGACCCAGTACTTC	CASSPSDYMETQYF
TRBD1	TRBV5-1	TRBJ2-7	NA	TGCGCCAGCAGCGGAAAGACAGGGATGTTGGGCGAGCAGTACTTC	CASSGKTGMLGEQYF
NA	TRBV5-8	TRBJ2-7	NA	TGTGCCAGCAGCTGGAACAGACCATCACGGCGGGACTCCTACGAGCAGTACTTC	CASSWNRPSRRDSYEQYF
NA	TRBV7-5	TRBJ2-7	NA	TGTGCCAGAAACCTGGGACAGATCTACTACGAGCAGTACTTC	CARNLGQIYYEQYF
NA	TRBV11-3	TRBJ2-7	NA	TGTGCCAGCAGCTTAGATGGCAGTCCCTACGAGCAGTACTTC	CASSLDGSPYEQYF
NA	TRBV6-2/TRBV6-3	TRBJ2-7	NA	TGTGCCAGCAGTTACGGGCTATCCTACGAGCAGTACTTC	CASSYGLSYEQYF
TRBD1	TRBV19	TRBJ2-5	NA	TGTGCCAGTAAGGACAGGGGGATGGAAGAGACCCAGTACTTC	CASKDRGMEETQYF
TRBD1	TRBV19	TRBJ2-5	NA	TGTGCCAGTAGTCGTGGACAGGGGATCCTAGAGACCCAGTACTTC	CASSRGQGILETQYF